Following are 26 T cell receptor beta chains from one sample sequenced in a study of CD8+CD57+ T cells in acquired aplastic anemia (dated by TCRdb to between 2018 and 2020). Flow cytometry had shown CD8+CD57+ cell expansion in the patients selected for sequencing. Sequencing instrument: Illumina HiSeq 2000. Profiling of TCR beta VDJ combinations and CDR3 sequences used genomic DNA as the template. TCRdb passed the public sequencing reads through fastp at Q25 and MiXCR, retaining productive beta sequences. Rows are combined by CDR3 protein, so each entry shows the most common genes and DNA. Recorded for this sample are around 130,000 distinct CDR3 sequences; under 65% of them occurred a single time. Clones ranked in the top ten supply roughly 32% of the sample. The sequenced material came from sorted CD4+, CD8+, or CD8+CD57+ T cells (not recorded which) from PBMCs. The source of these receptors is a human donor with aplastic anemia.

This clonotype appeared a few times. The chain recombines TRBV10-3 with TRBJ1-6; 9 bases match TRBD1. The ends lost 6 bases at V and 7 bases at J; junction bases unmatched: 7. Germline assignment: CDR1 ENHRY and CDR2 SYGVKD. This CDR3 has 15 amino acids. The CDR3 bases are TGTGCCATCAGCGCCTCGGGACAGGGAAATTCACCCCTCCACTTT. It translates to CAISASGQGNSPLHF.

Many counts were recorded for this clonotype. The chain recombines TRBV29-1 with TRBJ2-7; D not certain. V was shortened by 4 bases and J by 1 base, with 8 bases between the two germline ends. The CDR3 is 12 amino acids. In germline, CDR1 is SQVTM, CDR2 ANQGSEA. The CDR3 nucleotides are TGCAGCGTTGGATCCGTGTCCTACGAGCAGTACTTC. Amino acids: CSVGSVSYEQYF.

Regarding this clonotype: The conserved phenylalanine or tryptophan normally closing the CDR3 is absent here, so this likely arose from a read error. V gene TRBV7-7 combines with J gene TRBJ2-5; D gene unclear. The germline V gene encodes CDR1 SSHAT and CDR2 FNYEAQ (reference sequence). Trimming pared 8 bases from V and 2 bases from J, leaving 12 bases between. The CDR3 runs to 13 residues. This CDR3 is CASSPRTQETQYL. The CDR3 bases are TGTGCCAGCTCACCCCGGACGCAAGAGACCCAGTACCTC.

The V call is TRBV6-5, the J call TRBJ2-7; D remains ambiguous. The V gene's germline CDR1 is MNHEY and CDR2 SVGAGI. The V and J ends lost 4 bases and 0 bases respectively, with 4 bases between them. There are 12 residues in the CDR3. In nucleotides, the CDR3 is TGTGCCAGCAGTTCCCTCTCCTACGAGCAGTACTTC. It codes for CASSSLSYEQYF.

This clonotype showed up just a few times. The chain has TRBV29-1 and TRBJ2-7; D uncertain. Trimming took off 4 bases at V and 0 bases at J, with 7 bases between the two ends. Looked up from germline, CDR1 is SQVTM and CDR2 is ANQGSEA. The CDR3 covers 12 residues. CDR3 loop: CSVGANSYEQYF. CDR3 in DNA: TGCAGCGTTGGAGCCAACTCCTACGAGCAGTACTTC.

This clonotype occurred once. The chain couples TRBV29-1 to TRBJ1-3, with D maybe TRBD1 (6 bases). In germline, CDR1 is SQVTM, CDR2 ANQGSEA. V was trimmed by 3 bases and J by 0 bases, leaving 12 bases between them. CDR3 length: 15 amino acids. The chain's CDR3 is CSVDLGASSGNTIYF. As DNA, the CDR3 is TGCAGCGTTGATCTGGGGGCTTCCTCTGGAAACACCATATATTTT.

The chain uses TRBV29-1 and TRBJ2-7; possibly TRBD2 for D (6 bases). The CDR3 length is 12 residues. CDR1 SQVTM and CDR2 ANQGSEA come from the germline V gene. V lost 5 bases, J lost 5 bases, and 13 bases lay in between. DNA for the CDR3: TGCAGCGTTCGGGAGCAGACCGACGAGCAGTACTTC. Encoded protein: CSVREQTDEQYF.

Many counts were recorded for this clonotype. J is TRBJ1-1 and V is TRBV20-1; a possible D gene is TRBD1 (6 bases). The CDR3 is 16 amino acids. Between the trimmed V and J ends, which lost 0 bases and 1 base, there was a span of 15 bases. Germline loops: CDR1 DFQATT, CDR2 SNEGSKA (reference sequence). In DNA, the CDR3 is TGCAGTGCTAGAGATGGGGTAGGGGGGGGGAACACTGAAGCTTTCTTT. Translating gives CSARDGVGGGNTEAFF.

The J gene is TRBJ1-1, the V gene TRBV10-3, with TRBD1 matching over 7 bases. From germline, CDR1 is ENHRY and CDR2 SYGVKD. With V trimmed by 7 bases and J by 3 bases, 2 bases remained unmatched. This CDR3 has 12 residues. DNA of the CDR3: TGTGCCATCAACGACAGGGACACTGAAGCTTTCTTT. Translated: CAINDRDTEAFF.

Points on this clonotype: Since a much larger clone is just one base distant, this may be a read error. The chain is built from TRBV27 and TRBJ2-7; either TRBD1 or TRBD2 may supply D (5 bases each). Per the germline V gene, CDR1 is MNHEY and CDR2 is SMNVEV (reference sequence). The CDR3 extends over 13 amino acids. The CDR3 sequence: CASSYRTETERYF. The CDR3 DNA sequence: TGTGCCAGCAGTTACAGGACTGAAACAGAGCGGTACTTC.

This clonotype was counted at least ten times. The genes are TRBV6-4 and TRBJ1-2; a weak D match, TRBD1 (6 bases). The ends were cut back, 2 bases at V and 5 bases at J, with 18 bases in the middle. The CDR3 contains 16 residues. Germline loops: CDR1 MRHNA, CDR2 SNTAGT. The CDR3 nucleotides read TGTGCCAGCAGTGACCAAACGGGACAAAGTTTGTATGGCTACACCTTC. Protein sequence: CASSDQTGQSLYGYTF.

This clonotype has only a few counts. Here the CDR3 DNA reads TGTGCCAGCAGCTGGAAACCGGGACCTCAAGAGACCCAGTACTTC. The encoded protein is CASSWKPGPQETQYF. The gene calls are TRBV7-2 and TRBJ2-5, with D perhaps being TRBD1 or TRBD2 (5 bases each). CDR1 is SGHTA, CDR2 FQGNSA, per germline. Trimming cost V 4 bases and J 2 bases, with 14 bases left between them. CDR3 length equals 15 residues.

V and J are TRBV9 and TRBJ2-7; 12 nucleotides align to TRBD2. After removal of 4 bases from V and 12 bases from J, the junction contained 8 bases not matched to a gene. CDR1 and CDR2 from the germline V gene are SGDLS and YYNGEE. This CDR3 region has 13 residues. The CDR3 nucleotides are TGTGCCAGCAGCCCTGGGACTAGCGGGTCCCTGTACTTC. This encodes CASSPGTSGSLYF.

The chain links TRBV24-1 to TRBJ2-1; tentatively, D is TRBD2 (5 bases). The CDR3 is made up of 13 amino acids. Germline CDR1 reads KGHDR; CDR2 reads SFDVKD. V lost 4 bases to trimming and J lost 7 bases, with 10 bases between them. The CDR3 bases are TGTGCCACCAGTGACTCACAGCGGAATGAGCAGTTCTTC. Its translation: CATSDSQRNEQFF.

This clonotype has a count of ten or more. The chain recombines TRBV19 with TRBJ2-3, with no clear D. The CDR3 has 14 residues. Trimming took off 4 bases at V and 0 bases at J, with 8 bases between the two ends. Germline-derived CDR1 and CDR2 are LNHDA and SQIVND (reference sequence). In DNA form, the CDR3 reads TGTGCCAGTAGTACCCCGATGAGCACAGATACGCAGTATTTT. This codes for CASSTPMSTDTQYF. The full variable domain, its missing parts supplied by reference TRBV19 and TRBJ2-3, is DGGITQSPKYLFRKEGQNVTLSCEQNLNHDAMYWYRQDPGQGLRLIYYSQIVNDFQKGDIAEGYSVSREKKESFPLTVTSAQKNPTAFYLCASSTPMSTDTQYFGPGTRLTVL.

The V gene is TRBV2, the J gene TRBJ2-7; a weak D match, TRBD2 (5 bases). V was clipped by 3 bases and J by 3 bases, with 12 bases between them. Germline CDR1 reads SNHLY; CDR2 reads FYNNEI. The CDR3 is 14 amino acids. Written as DNA, the CDR3 is TGTGCCAGCAGTGATCGCTCGGGATACTACGAGCAGTACTTC. This gives the protein CASSDRSGYYEQYF.

There are a few counts of this clonotype. The chain uses TRBV20-1 and TRBJ1-2; D is possibly TRBD1 (5 bases). Germline V CDR1 and CDR2: DFQATT, SNEGSKA (reference sequence). The CDR3 consists of 17 residues. The germline V and J ends were trimmed by 6 bases and 5 bases, with 28 bases remaining between them. CDR3 loop: CSANQPGLKLLTYGYTF. The CDR3 DNA follows: TGCAGTGCCAACCAACCGGGACTCAAACTACTAACGTATGGCTACACCTTC.

In the case of this clonotype: One end of the junction fails to match germline, which may point to a read error. The chain links TRBV7-8 to TRBJ2-5; the match to TRBD2 covers 13 bases. The CDR3 extends over 17 amino acids. The germline V gene encodes CDR1 SGHVS and CDR2 FQNEAQ. This CDR3 is CASSSRSGLAGKETQHF. CDR3 coding DNA: TGTGCCAGCAGCTCACGCTCGGGACTAGCGGGGAAAGAGACCCAGCACTTC.

V gene TRBV20-1 combines with J gene TRBJ2-3, with D unclear. Trimming removed 3 bases from V and 3 bases from J, with 7 bases in between. The CDR3 contains 12 residues. CDR1 and CDR2 from the germline V gene are DFQATT and SNEGSKA (reference sequence). The CDR3 DNA is TGCAGTGCTAGGGACCGTACAGATACGCAGTATTTT. Translation: CSARDRTDTQYF.

This clonotype was picked up many times. The genes are TRBV20-1 and TRBJ1-2; D is unresolved. The V gene lost 0 bases and the J gene lost 0 bases, with 11 bases spanning the gap. The CDR3 is 15 amino acids. The germline gives CDR1 DFQATT, CDR2 SNEGSKA (reference sequence). The CDR3 is CSARDILGANYGYTF. CDR3 sequence (DNA): TGCAGTGCTAGAGATATCCTGGGAGCTAACTATGGCTACACCTTC.

The chain uses TRBV20-1 and TRBJ2-3, with D perhaps TRBD2 (5 bases). V dropped 2 bases and J dropped 4 bases, with 19 bases sitting between them. CDR3 length equals 16 residues. Germline CDR1 is DFQATT and CDR2 is SNEGSKA (reference sequence). Here the CDR3 DNA reads TGCAGTGCTAGACCCGACGAGACCAGAGCGGCAGATACGCAGTATTTT. Translated: CSARPDETRAADTQYF.

The chain joins TRBV2 to TRBJ1-1; 7 positions match TRBD1. The CDR3 consists of 15 residues. Germline V gives CDR1 SNHLY, CDR2 FYNNEI. The ends lost 6 bases at V and 4 bases at J; junction bases unmatched: 11. The CDR3 spells CASRTQSTGFTEAFF. The CDR3 DNA follows: TGTGCCAGCAGGACTCAATCGACAGGGTTCACTGAAGCTTTCTTT.

The V gene is TRBV7-2, the J gene TRBJ2-7; 9 nucleotides agree with TRBD1. Germline V lookup: CDR1 SGHTA, CDR2 FQGNSA. Trimming cost V 5 bases and J 3 bases; bases outside gene matches: 8. This CDR3 spans 15 amino acids. For the CDR3, the DNA is TGTGCCAGCAGCCCTGCGACAGGGGGAGGCTACGAGCAGTACTTC. It translates to CASSPATGGGYEQYF.

Points on this clonotype: This may be a read error: a much more frequent sequence differs by one nucleotide. The rearrangement joins TRBV10-1 to TRBJ2-7, with 12 bases aligning to TRBD1. V trimming: 6 bases; J trimming: 5 bases; junction bases outside the gene matches: 5. The CDR3 extends over 14 amino acids. CDR1 WNHNN and CDR2 SYGVQD come from the germline V gene (reference sequence). The CDR3 spells CASSLGQGAHEQYF. DNA for the CDR3: TGCGCCAGCAGCCTGGGACAGGGGGCACACGAGCAGTACTTC.

About this clonotype itself: Its ends do not fully match the called genes, so a read error is possible. The J gene is TRBJ2-5, the V gene TRBV2; D gene uncertain. The CDR3 length is 14 residues. The V gene's germline CDR1 is SNHLY and CDR2 FYNNEI. DNA for the CDR3: TGTGCCAGCAGTGAAGGCACAAGCCAAGGGACCCAGTACTTC. Amino acids: CASSEGTSQGTQYF.

This clonotype appeared a few times. V is TRBV25-1 and J is TRBJ1-5; 8 positions agree with TRBD1. Per germline, CDR1 MGHDK and CDR2 SYGVNS. V lost 4 bases to trimming and J lost 3 bases; unmatched junction nucleotides: 5. The CDR3 length is 15 residues. This CDR3 is CASSGGTGDNQPQHF. In DNA, the CDR3 is TGTGCCAGCAGTGGGGGGACAGGTGACAATCAGCCCCAGCATTTT.